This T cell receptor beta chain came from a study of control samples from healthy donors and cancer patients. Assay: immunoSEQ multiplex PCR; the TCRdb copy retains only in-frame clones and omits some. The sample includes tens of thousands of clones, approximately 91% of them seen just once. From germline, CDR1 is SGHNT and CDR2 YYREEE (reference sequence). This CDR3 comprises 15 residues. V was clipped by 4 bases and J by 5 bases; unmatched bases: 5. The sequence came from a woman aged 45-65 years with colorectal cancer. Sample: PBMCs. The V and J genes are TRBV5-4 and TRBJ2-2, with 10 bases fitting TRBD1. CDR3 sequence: CASSMGQGSTGELFF. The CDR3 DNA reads TGTGCCAGCAGCATGGGACAGGGGTCGACCGGGGAGCTGTTTTTT.